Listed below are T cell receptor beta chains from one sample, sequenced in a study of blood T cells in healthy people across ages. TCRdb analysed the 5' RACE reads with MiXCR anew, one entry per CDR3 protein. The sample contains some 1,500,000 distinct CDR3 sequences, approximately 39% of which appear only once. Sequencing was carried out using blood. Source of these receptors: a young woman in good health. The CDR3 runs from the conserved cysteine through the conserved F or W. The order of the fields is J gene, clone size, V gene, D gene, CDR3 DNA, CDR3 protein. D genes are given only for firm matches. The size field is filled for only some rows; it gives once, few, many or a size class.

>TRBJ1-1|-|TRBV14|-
TGTGCCAGCAGCCAAGTGCGGGGGTTAAACACTGAAGCTTTCTTT
CASSQVRGLNTEAFF
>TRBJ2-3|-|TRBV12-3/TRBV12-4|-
TGTGCCAGCCTGGTCCCGGGGACAGATACGCAGTATTTT
CASLVPGTDTQYF
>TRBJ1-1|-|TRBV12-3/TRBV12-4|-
TGTGCCAGCAGCCCCCTCTCAGGGCTAAACACTGAAGCTTTCTTT
CASSPLSGLNTEAFF
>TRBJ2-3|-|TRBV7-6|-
TGTGCCAACAGCCCAGGTGGAGGGTATACGCAGTATTTT
CANSPGGGYTQYF
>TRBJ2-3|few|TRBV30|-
TGTGCCTGGAGTGTAGGGCTGCGTCGGTATTTT
CAWSVGLRRYF
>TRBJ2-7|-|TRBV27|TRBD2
TGTGCCAGCAGTAAGAAAGCGGGAGGGCCTCATGAGCAGTACTTC
CASSKKAGGPHEQYF
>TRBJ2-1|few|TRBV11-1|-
TGTGCCAGCAGCTCCTATGGGGGAGCCTACAATGAGCAGTTCTTC
CASSSYGGAYNEQFF
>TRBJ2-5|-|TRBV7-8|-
TGTGCCAGCAGCTCGAGTTTTGGGACGTTCCAAGAGACCCAGTACTTC
CASSSSFGTFQETQYF
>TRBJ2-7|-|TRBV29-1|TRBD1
TGCAGCGCCGGGACAGATATCTACGAGCAGTACTTC
CSAGTDIYEQYF
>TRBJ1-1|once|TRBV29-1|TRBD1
TGCAGCGTTGAGGGACAGGGGGTCGGAGAAGCTTTCTTT
CSVEGQGVGEAFF
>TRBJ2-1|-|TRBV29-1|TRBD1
TGCAGCGTTCTCAGACAGGGGATCCACAATGAGCAGTTCTTC
CSVLRQGIHNEQFF
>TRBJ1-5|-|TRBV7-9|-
TGTGCCAGCAGCTTAGGCAGGTTAGAATCCCAGCCCCAGCATTTT
CASSLGRLESQPQHF
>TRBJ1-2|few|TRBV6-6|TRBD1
TGTGCCAGCAGTTACCCAGAGACAGGGGATAACTATGGCTACACCTTC
CASSYPETGDNYGYTF
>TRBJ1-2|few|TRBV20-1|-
TGCAGTGCTAGAACACAGGGCAATGGCTACACCTTC
CSARTQGNGYTF
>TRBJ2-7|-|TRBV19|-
TGTGCCAGCGGGAGTCCTGGCTACGAGCAGTACTTC
CASGSPGYEQYF
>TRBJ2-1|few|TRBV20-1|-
TGCAGTGTCGACCGTTCCGGGACCATCAGCGGGGAGCAGTTCTTC
CSVDRSGTISGEQFF
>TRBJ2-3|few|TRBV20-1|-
TGCAGTGCTAGAGATCGGCGATCTCCAGATACGCAGTATTTT
CSARDRRSPDTQYF
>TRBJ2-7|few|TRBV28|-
TGTGCCAGCAGTTTGACCCTCCAGCAGTACTTC
CASSLTLQQYF
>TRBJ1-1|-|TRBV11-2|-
TGTGCCAGCAGCTTAGTCGGGCAGGGAAGCACTGTAGCTTTCTTT
CASSLVGQGSTVAFF
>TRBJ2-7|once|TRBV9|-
TGTGCCAGCAGCGTAGAAGGGGACAACTACAATGAGCAGTACTTC
CASSVEGDNYNEQYF
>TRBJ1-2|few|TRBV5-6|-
TGTGCCAGCAGCCAGGCCCCCCCTTTGGGTGGCTACACCTTC
CASSQAPPLGGYTF
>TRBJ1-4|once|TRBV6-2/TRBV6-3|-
TGTGCCAGCAGTTACAACCAGGGGCGAAAACTGTTTTTT
CASSYNQGRKLFF
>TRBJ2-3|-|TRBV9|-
TGTGCCAGCACGCAAGGCGGCCTCACAGATACGCAGTATTTT
CASTQGGLTDTQYF
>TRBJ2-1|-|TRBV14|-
TGTGCCAGCCGAGCACAGGTCTACAATGAGCAGTTCTTC
CASRAQVYNEQFF
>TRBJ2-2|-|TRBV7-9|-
TGTGCCAGCAGTCAACCCGGACGAGCGAACACCGGGGAGCTGTTTTTT
CASSQPGRANTGELFF
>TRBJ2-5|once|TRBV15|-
TGTGCCATTAGGGGGGGGCAGGGGGCCGGCAATGAGCAGTACTTC
CAIRGGQGAGNEQYF
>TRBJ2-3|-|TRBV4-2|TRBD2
TGTGCCAGCGGGACTAGCGGGAGTCAAGATACGCAGTATTTT
CASGTSGSQDTQYF
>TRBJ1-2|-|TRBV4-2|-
TGTGCCAGCAGCATAAATGAGGGGACGGACCATGGCTACACCTTC
CASSINEGTDHGYTF
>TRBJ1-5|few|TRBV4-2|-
TGTGCCAGCAGCCAAGAGACTGCGGGGCTGAATCAGCCCCAGCATTTT
CASSQETAGLNQPQHF
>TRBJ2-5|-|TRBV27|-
TGTGCCAGCAGTATCTCGGACACCGCTTTTGAGACCCAGTACTTC
CASSISDTAFETQYF
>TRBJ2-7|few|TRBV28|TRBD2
TGTGCCAGCAGTTTAAGGCGGGAGCTCTACGAGCAGTACTTC
CASSLRRELYEQYF
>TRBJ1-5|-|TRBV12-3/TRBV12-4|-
TGTGCCAGCACGCAGGGTGAACAGCCCCAGCATTTT
CASTQGEQPQHF
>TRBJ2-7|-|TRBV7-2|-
TGTGCCAGCAGCTTAGTCTCGGGGAAGTCCTACGAGCAGTACTTC
CASSLVSGKSYEQYF
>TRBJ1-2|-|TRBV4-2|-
TGTGCCAGCAGCCCCGTCCAAGATGGGAGTGGCTACACCTTC
CASSPVQDGSGYTF
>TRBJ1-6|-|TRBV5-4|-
TGTGCCAGCAGCTTGGCCACAGGGCTTTCACCCCTCCACTTT
CASSLATGLSPLHF
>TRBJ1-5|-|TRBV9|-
TGTGCCAGCAGCGTAGGAGGGGACAATCAGCCCCAGCATTTT
CASSVGGDNQPQHF
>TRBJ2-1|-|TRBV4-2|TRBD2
TGTGCCAGCAGCCAAGATCCAGGTAGCGGGAGCCTCAATGAGCAGTTCTTC
CASSQDPGSGSLNEQFF
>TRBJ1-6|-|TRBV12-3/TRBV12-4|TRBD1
TGTGCCAGCAGTTGGGGACAGGGTGGTTCACCCCTCCACTTT
CASSWGQGGSPLHF
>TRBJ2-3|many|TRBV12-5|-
TGTGCTAGTGCCGTCGCGGATACGCAGTATTTT
CASAVADTQYF
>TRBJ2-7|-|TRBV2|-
TGTGCCAGCAGTTCTCCGGGGGCCATCAGGGCCCAGTACTTC
CASSSPGAIRAQYF
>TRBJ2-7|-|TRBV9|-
TGTGCCAGCAGCGTAACCGGGACTTCTATCTACGAGCAGTACTTC
CASSVTGTSIYEQYF
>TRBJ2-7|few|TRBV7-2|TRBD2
TGTGCCAGCCACCCCGGGACTACCTACGAGCAGTACTTC
CASHPGTTYEQYF
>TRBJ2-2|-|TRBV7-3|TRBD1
TGTGCCAGCAGCGCCCGGACAGGGGGTACCGGGGAGCTGTTTTTT
CASSARTGGTGELFF
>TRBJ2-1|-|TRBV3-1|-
TGTGCCAGCAGCCTCCTCCCCCAGAGCTCCTACAATGAGCAGTTCTTC
CASSLLPQSSYNEQFF
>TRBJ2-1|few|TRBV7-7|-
TGTGCTAGCAGCTTACATCTCGGACAGTACAATGAGCAGTTCTTC
CASSLHLGQYNEQFF
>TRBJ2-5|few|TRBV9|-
TGTGCCAGCAGCGTAGAGGCGGAGACCCAGTACTTC
CASSVEAETQYF
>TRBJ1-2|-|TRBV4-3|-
TGCGCCAGCAGCCAAGATTATCAGGGAGTTAGCTACACCTTC
CASSQDYQGVSYTF
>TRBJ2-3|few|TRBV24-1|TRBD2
TGTGCCACCAGTGAGCGGGGGGTCACAGATACGCAGTATTTT
CATSERGVTDTQYF
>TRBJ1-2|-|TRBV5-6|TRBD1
TGTGCCAGCAGCTTGAACAGGGGAGACTATGGCTACACCTTC
CASSLNRGDYGYTF
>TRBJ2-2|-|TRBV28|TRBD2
TGTGCCAGCAGTTCTCCTAGCGGAGGCACCGGGGAGCTGTTTTTT
CASSSPSGGTGELFF
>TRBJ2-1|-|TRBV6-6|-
TGTGCCAGCAGTTACTCGGCTGCCGCTGAGCAGTTCTTC
CASSYSAAAEQFF
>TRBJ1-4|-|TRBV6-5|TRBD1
TGTGCCAGCAGTTTAACAGGGGGCGGTAATGAAAAACTGTTTTTT
CASSLTGGGNEKLFF
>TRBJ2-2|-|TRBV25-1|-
TGTGCCACCTGGGGGCCGGACACCGGGGAGCTGTTTTTT
CATWGPDTGELFF
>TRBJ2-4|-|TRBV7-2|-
TGTGCCAGCAGCGATCCGTATTGGGTCAAAGAGCAGTACTTC
CASSDPYWVKEQYF
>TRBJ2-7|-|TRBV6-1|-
TGTGCCAGCACCTACTCAGGGCTCTCCTACGAGCAGTACTTC
CASTYSGLSYEQYF
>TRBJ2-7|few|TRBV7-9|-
TGTGCCAGCAGCTCGACCCGGCTTTACTACGAGCAGTACTTC
CASSSTRLYYEQYF
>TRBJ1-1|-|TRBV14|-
TGTGCCAGCAGCCAAAAAGCGAACACTGAAGCTTTCTTT
CASSQKANTEAFF